A selection of T cell receptor beta chains follows, all from one sample in a study of identical twins. TCRdb re-called the 5' RACE reads through MiXCR, storing one row per CDR3 protein. Among about 530,000 distinct CDR3 sequences listed, 20% to 25% were seen once. The same data also went into a second study, on yellow fever vaccine responses in identical twins.

The sample taken for sequencing was CD4+ T cells sorted from blood. The receptors stem from a woman aged 18-29 years in good health. Each CDR3 is given with its conserved first and last residue. Each record gives: CDR3 length, J gene, D gene, V gene, CDR3 protein. A D gene is named only where the DNA matches it firmly.

>13|TRBJ2-6|NA|TRBV7-2
CASSFFGSSVLTF
>14|TRBJ2-1|TRBD2|TRBV20-1
CSARWAGGNNEQFF
>13|TRBJ1-1|NA|TRBV12-3/TRBV12-4
CASSFETNTEAFF
>14|TRBJ1-1|NA|TRBV6-9
CASSSRAGNTEAFF
>15|TRBJ1-1|NA|TRBV5-1
CASSQGWLGNTEAFF
>21|TRBJ2-1|TRBD2|TRBV12-3/TRBV12-4
CASTFRIGGRSGRSSYNEQFF
>13|TRBJ2-5|TRBD1|TRBV28
CASMDRGKETQYF
>13|TRBJ2-3|NA|TRBV20-1
CSAVIDKRDTQYF
>14|TRBJ2-3|NA|TRBV28
CASSPSRRTDTQYF
>12|TRBJ1-1|NA|TRBV20-1
CSARAGFSEAFF
>14|TRBJ2-2|NA|TRBV7-6
CASSSQPGTGELFF
>12|TRBJ2-7|NA|TRBV11-2
CASSLVRSEQYF
>16|TRBJ2-2|TRBD2|TRBV5-1
CASSPTSGVNTGELFF
>15|TRBJ2-7|TRBD1|TRBV7-9
CASSLGRDRGYEQYF
>15|TRBJ2-2|NA|TRBV24-1
CATSDLLPTTGELFF
>14|TRBJ1-3|NA|TRBV20-1
CSARGRTSGNTIYF
>17|TRBJ1-4|NA|TRBV4-1
CASSPTYTTGPNEKLFF
>14|TRBJ1-1|NA|TRBV5-1
CASSATGGLTEAFF
>17|TRBJ2-1|NA|TRBV24-1
CATSGLLGAGGYNEQFF
>15|TRBJ1-4|NA|TRBV4-1
CASSQEGPPGEKLFF
>15|TRBJ2-7|TRBD2|TRBV6-5
CASSSRTSGSYEQYF
>16|TRBJ1-4|TRBD1|TRBV12-3/TRBV12-4
CASTYLGGLGNEKLFF
>11|TRBJ2-7|NA|TRBV29-1
CSVETSLGQYF
>16|TRBJ2-7|NA|TRBV7-8
CASSLMSSVGSYEQYF
>16|TRBJ2-3|TRBD1|TRBV7-9
CASSLALRGRADTQYF
>13|TRBJ1-2|NA|TRBV12-3/TRBV12-4
CASQPARNYGYTF
>17|TRBJ1-6|NA|TRBV12-3/TRBV12-4
CASSLGGFTLHNSPLHF
>13|TRBJ2-7|TRBD1|TRBV29-1
CSGGTGGTYEQYF
>13|TRBJ2-1|TRBD1|TRBV12-3/TRBV12-4
CASSLQGATEQFF
>16|TRBJ2-5|NA|TRBV5-1
CASSFLSGIRGETQYF
>17|TRBJ2-2|NA|TRBV3-1
CASSLADSHRSAGELFF
>15|TRBJ2-1|TRBD1|TRBV5-1
CASSPRTGPNNEQFF
>15|TRBJ2-2|NA|TRBV24-1
CATSDTIGDTGELFF
>15|TRBJ2-1|NA|TRBV3-1
CASSQDSVSYNEQFF
>14|TRBJ2-7|TRBD1|TRBV7-2
CASSPRTGLYEQYF
>16|TRBJ2-1|TRBD2|TRBV7-9
CASSFARSGSTDEQFF
>16|TRBJ2-2|NA|TRBV5-1
CASSFYSGRGTGELFF
>12|TRBJ1-4|NA|TRBV11-2
CASSFDRGELFF
>15|TRBJ2-5|NA|TRBV11-2
CASSLFRGQAETQYF
>21|TRBJ2-3|NA|TRBV25-1
CASSETPERFEGIQSTDTRYF
>12|TRBJ1-1|NA|TRBV20-1
CSAMGIHTEAFF
>13|TRBJ2-7|NA|TRBV21-1
CANRTSGIHEQYF
>16|TRBJ2-2|NA|TRBV6-5
CASSYSGGGGTGELFF
>19|TRBJ1-4|TRBD1|TRBV7-8
CASSLHRGTGGFRIEKLFF
>14|TRBJ2-3|NA|TRBV3-1
CASSHGESTDTQYF
>13|TRBJ1-1|NA|TRBV12-3/TRBV12-4
CASTSGRNTEAFF
>16|TRBJ2-2|TRBD1|TRBV5-6
CASSPARTGVTGELFF
>19|TRBJ2-3|TRBD1|TRBV10-3
CAISEYSLVRGSGTDTQYF
>15|TRBJ1-2|TRBD1|TRBV29-1
CSVGYRGTVRDGYTF
>20|TRBJ2-1|TRBD2|TRBV11-2
CASSLEGTSGRALSYNEQFF
>15|TRBJ1-4|TRBD1|TRBV18
CASSPRTGEGEKLFF
>16|TRBJ2-5|TRBD2|TRBV6-5
CASSYSGRVTAETQYF
>14|TRBJ2-1|NA|TRBV6-1
CASSKQGWNNEQFF
>18|TRBJ2-1|TRBD1|TRBV5-1
CASSLASGTGKPYNEQFF
>16|TRBJ2-3|TRBD2|TRBV7-2
CASSPTSGRGTDTQYF
>13|TRBJ1-5|NA|TRBV7-3
CASSLFHNQPQHF